This TCR beta chain was retrieved from a study of T cell changes during pregnancy in multiple sclerosis. Losses at the gene ends were 4 bases for V and 1 base for J; bases not matched to a gene: 10. The CDR3 is 18 amino acids. Germline-derived CDR1 and CDR2 are MGHRA and YSYEKL. Assay: immunoSEQ multiplex PCR; the TCRdb copy retains only in-frame clones and omits some. This sample has tens of thousands of clones, with 75% to 95% found just once. The specimen was CD4+ T cells from peripheral blood mononuclear cells, collected in the second trimester of pregnancy. This receptor was taken from a female donor with multiple sclerosis, enrolled in a pregnancy study. The V and J genes are TRBV4-1 and TRBJ2-3, with 11 positions matching TRBD2. CDR3 protein: CASSLSHSGLAGTDTQYF. In DNA, the CDR3 is TGCGCCAGCAGCCTTAGCCACTCGGGACTAGCGGGCACAGATACGCAGTATTTT.